This T cell receptor beta chain was captured in a study of blood T cell repertoires in COVID-19. Trimming pared 1 base from V and 2 bases from J, leaving 12 bases between. Germline V gene data show CDR1 as SGHRS and CDR2 as YFSETQ. CDR3 length equals 15 residues. TCRdb's copy holds only in-frame clones and misses some; the assay was immunoSEQ multiplex PCR. The sample records 150,000 to 200,000 clones, roughly 80% being singletons. The TCR was taken from a man aged 55 to 70 with active or convalescent COVID-19. The sequenced sample consisted of peripheral blood. The genes are TRBV5-1 and TRBJ2-5; no clear D. CDR3 sequence: CASSLYIRRQETQYF. CDR3 bases: TGCGCCAGCAGCTTGTACATCCGGAGACAAGAGACCCAGTACTTC.